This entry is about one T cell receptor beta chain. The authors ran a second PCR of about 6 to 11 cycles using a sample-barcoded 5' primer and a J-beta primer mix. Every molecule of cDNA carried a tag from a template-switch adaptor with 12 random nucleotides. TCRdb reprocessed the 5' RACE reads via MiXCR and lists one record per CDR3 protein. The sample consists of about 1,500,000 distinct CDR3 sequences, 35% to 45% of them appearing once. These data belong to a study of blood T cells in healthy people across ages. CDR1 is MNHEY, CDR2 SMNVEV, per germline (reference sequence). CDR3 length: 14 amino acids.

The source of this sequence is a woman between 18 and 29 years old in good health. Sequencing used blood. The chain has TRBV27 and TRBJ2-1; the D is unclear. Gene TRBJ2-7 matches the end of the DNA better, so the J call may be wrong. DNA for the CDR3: TGTGCCAGCAGTTTAGTACGGGCCGACTACGAGCAGTACTTC. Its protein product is CASSLVRADYEQYF.